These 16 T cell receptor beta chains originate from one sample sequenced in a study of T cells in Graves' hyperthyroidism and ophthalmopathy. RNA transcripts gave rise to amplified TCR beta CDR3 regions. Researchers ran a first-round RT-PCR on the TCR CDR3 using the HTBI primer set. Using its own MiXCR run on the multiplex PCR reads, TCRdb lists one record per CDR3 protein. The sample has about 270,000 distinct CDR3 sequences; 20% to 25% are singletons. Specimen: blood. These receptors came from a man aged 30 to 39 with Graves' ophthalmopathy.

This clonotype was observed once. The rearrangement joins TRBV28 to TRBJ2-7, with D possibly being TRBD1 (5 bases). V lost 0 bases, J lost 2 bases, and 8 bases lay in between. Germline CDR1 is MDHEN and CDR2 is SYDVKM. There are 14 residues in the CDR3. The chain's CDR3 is CASSLWPGTYEQYF. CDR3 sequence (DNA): TGTGCCAGCAGTTTATGGCCAGGGACCTACGAGCAGTACTTC.

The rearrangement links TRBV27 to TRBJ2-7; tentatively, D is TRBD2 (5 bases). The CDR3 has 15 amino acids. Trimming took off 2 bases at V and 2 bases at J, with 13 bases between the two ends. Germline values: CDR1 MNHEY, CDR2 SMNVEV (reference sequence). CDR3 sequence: CASSLKLATPYEQYF. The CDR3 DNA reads TGTGCCAGCAGTTTAAAGCTAGCCACCCCCTACGAGCAGTACTTC.

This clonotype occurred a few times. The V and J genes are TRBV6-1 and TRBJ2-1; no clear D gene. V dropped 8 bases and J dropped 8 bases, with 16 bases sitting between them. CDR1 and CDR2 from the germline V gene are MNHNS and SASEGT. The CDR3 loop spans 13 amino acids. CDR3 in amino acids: CASSSVRWDEQFF. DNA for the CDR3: TGTGCCAGCTCTAGTGTTCGGTGGGATGAGCAGTTCTTC.

The CDR3 loop reads CASSGRGADTQYF. The CDR3 DNA sequence: TGTGCCAGCAGCGGCAGGGGCGCGGATACGCAGTATTTT. V is TRBV7-9 and J is TRBJ2-3; D possibly corresponds to TRBD1 (6 bases). Germline values: CDR1 SEHNR, CDR2 FQNEAQ (reference sequence). Trimming removed 5 bases at V and 6 bases at J, with 12 bases between. CDR3 size: 13 residues. Variable domain in full (rest from reference TRBV7-9 and TRBJ2-3): DTGVSQNPRHKITKRGQNVTFRCDPISEHNRLYWYRQTLGQGPEFLTYFQNEAQLEKSRLLSDRFSAERPKGSFSTLEIQRTEQGDSAMYLCASSGRGADTQYFGPGTRLTVL.

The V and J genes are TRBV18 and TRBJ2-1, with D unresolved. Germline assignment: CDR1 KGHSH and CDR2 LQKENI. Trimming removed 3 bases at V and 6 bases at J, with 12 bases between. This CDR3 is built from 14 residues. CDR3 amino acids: CASSPKVGANEQFF. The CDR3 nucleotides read TGTGCCAGCTCACCGAAGGTAGGCGCCAATGAGCAGTTCTTC.

CDR3 amino acids: CASSPVRADYEQYF. The CDR3 DNA reads TGTGCCAGCTCACCGGTCAGGGCGGACTACGAGCAGTACTTC. The chain combines TRBV18 with TRBJ2-7; tentative D call: TRBD1 (5 bases). The CDR3 runs to 14 residues. With 3 bases removed from V and 3 bases from J, the gap between germline ends came to 12 bases. Germline CDR1 and CDR2: KGHSH and LQKENI.

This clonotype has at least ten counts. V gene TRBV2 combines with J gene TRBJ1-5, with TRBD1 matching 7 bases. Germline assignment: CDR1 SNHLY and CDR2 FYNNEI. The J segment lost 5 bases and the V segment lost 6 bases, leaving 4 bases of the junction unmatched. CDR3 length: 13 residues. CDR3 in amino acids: CASRGQPHQPQHF. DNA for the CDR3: TGTGCCAGCAGGGGACAGCCCCATCAGCCCCAGCATTTT.

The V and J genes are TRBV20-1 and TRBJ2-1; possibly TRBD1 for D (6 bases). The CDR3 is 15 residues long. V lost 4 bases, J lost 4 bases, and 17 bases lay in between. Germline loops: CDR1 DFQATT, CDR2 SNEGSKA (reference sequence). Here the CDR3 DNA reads TGCAGTGCTAACCTACCGGGACAAGGGTACAATGAGCAGTTCTTC. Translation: CSANLPGQGYNEQFF.

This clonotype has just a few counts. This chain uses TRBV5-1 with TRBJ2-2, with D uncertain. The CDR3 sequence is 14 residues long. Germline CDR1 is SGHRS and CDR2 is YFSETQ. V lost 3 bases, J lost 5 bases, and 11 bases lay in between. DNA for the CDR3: TGCGCCAGCAGCTCTTCTATGGGGACCGGGGAGCTGTTTTTT. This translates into CASSSSMGTGELFF.

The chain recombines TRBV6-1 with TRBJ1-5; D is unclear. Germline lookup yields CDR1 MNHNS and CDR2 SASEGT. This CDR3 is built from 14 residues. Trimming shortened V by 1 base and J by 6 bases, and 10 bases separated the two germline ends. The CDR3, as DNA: TGTGCCAGCAGTGAAGAGAGGTGGGGTCAGCCCCAGCATTTT. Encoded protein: CASSEERWGQPQHF.

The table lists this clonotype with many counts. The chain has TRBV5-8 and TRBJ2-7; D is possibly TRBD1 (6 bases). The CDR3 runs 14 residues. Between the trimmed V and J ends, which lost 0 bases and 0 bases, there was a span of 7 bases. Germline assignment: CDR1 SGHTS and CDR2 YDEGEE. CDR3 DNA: TGTGCCAGCAGCTTGGGGACAGCCTCCTACGAGCAGTACTTC. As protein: CASSLGTASYEQYF.

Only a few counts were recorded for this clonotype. This CDR3 is CSAGLRSGSSNQPQHF. In DNA, the CDR3 is TGCAGTGCTGGCCTACGGTCGGGCTCTAGCAATCAGCCCCAGCATTTT. This sequence joins TRBV20-1 and TRBJ1-5; the D is unclear. This CDR3 comprises 16 residues. Looked up from germline, CDR1 is DFQATT and CDR2 is SNEGSKA (reference sequence). The V end lost 5 bases, the J end lost 0 bases, and 17 bases lay between the germline ends.

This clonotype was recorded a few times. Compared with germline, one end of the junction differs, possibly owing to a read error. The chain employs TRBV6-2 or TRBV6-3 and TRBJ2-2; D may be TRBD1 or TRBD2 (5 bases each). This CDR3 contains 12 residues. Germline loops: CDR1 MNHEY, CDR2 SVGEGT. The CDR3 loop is CASSYRLGELSF. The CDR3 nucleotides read TGTGCCAGCAGTTATCGTTTGGGGGAGCTGTCTTTT.

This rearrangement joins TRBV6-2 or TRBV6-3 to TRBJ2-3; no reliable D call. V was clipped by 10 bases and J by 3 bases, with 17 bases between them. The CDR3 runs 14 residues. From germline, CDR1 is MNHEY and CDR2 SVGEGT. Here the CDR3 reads CAISSSPRTDTQYF. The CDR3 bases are TGTGCCATCTCGTCCTCTCCTAGAACAGATACGCAGTATTTT.

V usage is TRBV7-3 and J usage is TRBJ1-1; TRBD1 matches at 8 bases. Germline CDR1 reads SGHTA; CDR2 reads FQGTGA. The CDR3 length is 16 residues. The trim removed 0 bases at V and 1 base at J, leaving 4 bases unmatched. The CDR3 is CASSLTYRGWNTEAFF. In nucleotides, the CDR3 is TGTGCCAGCAGCTTAACCTACAGGGGGTGGAACACTGAAGCTTTCTTT. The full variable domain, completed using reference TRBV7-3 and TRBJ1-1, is GAGVSQTPSNKVTEKGKYVELRCDPISGHTALYWYRQSLGQGPEFLIYFQGTGAADDSGLPNDRFFAVRPEGSVSTLKIQRTERGDSAVYLCASSLTYRGWNTEAFFGQGTRLTVV.

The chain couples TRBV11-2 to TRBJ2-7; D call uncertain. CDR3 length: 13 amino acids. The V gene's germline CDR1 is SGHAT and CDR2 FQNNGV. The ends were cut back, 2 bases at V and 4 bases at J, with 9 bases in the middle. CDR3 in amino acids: CASSLFLAYEQYF. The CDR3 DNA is TGTGCCAGCAGCTTATTTTTGGCTTACGAGCAGTACTTC.